This T cell receptor beta chain was identified in a study of shared clonotypes between healthy human individuals. On the study more broadly: Used for every donor were three CD4 naive, three CD4 memory, two CD8 naive and one CD8 memory plate. Study-wide results and caveats: Among several donors, approximately 5% of naive CD4 clonotypes were found in common.

V gave up 8 bases and J gave up 3 bases, with 16 bases separating them. The germline V gene has CDR1 SGHAT and CDR2 FQDESV (reference sequence). The CDR3 loop spans 14 amino acids. Profiled with immunoSEQ multiplex PCR; TCRdb holds only in-frame clones, not every one. The sample lists millions of clones; 85% to 95% were seen once. A remark on this clone: The antigen is not known.

Only Caucasian adults living in Nashville, Tennessee served as donors. CD4+ cells yielded CD45RA+ naive and CD45RA-negative memory subsets. The rearrangement joins TRBV11-1 to TRBJ1-1, with D possibly being TRBD1 (5 bases). This clonotype was sampled from a man aged 18-30 years in good health. The sample consisted of naive CD4+ T cells sorted from blood. The subset: CD45RA+ positively selected. The chain's CDR3 is CASSLGTPDTEAFF. Here the CDR3 DNA reads TGTGCCAGCTCCCTCGGGACTCCGGACACTGAAGCTTTCTTT.